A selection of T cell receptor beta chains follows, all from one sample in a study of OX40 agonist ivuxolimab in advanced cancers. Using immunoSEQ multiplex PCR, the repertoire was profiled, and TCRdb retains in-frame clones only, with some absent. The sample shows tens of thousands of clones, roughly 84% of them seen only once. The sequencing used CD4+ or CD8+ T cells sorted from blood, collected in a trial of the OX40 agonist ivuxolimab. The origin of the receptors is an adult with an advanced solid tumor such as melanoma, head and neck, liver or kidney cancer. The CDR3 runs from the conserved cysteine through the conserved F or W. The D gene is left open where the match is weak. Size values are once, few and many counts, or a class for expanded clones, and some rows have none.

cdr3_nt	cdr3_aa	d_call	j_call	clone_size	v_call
TGTGCCAGCAGCTTATGGGTAGCGGGAGACGCCAAAAACATTCAGTACTTC	CASSLWVAGDAKNIQYF	TRBD2	TRBJ2-4	NA	TRBV7-2
TGTGCCAGCAGCCCCCGAGAAATCTCCTACGAGCAGTACTTC	CASSPREISYEQYF	NA	TRBJ2-7	NA	TRBV7-8
TGTGCCAGCAGCTTAGCGGGCCTATCAGAGACCCAGTACTTC	CASSLAGLSETQYF	NA	TRBJ2-5	NA	TRBV7-2
TGCGCCAGCAGCCCTACTACCGGGACAGCCTACAATGAGCAGTTCTTC	CASSPTTGTAYNEQFF	TRBD1	TRBJ2-1	NA	TRBV5-1
TGCGCCAGCAGCCAAGATTGGTCGGACAATGAGCAGTTCTTC	CASSQDWSDNEQFF	NA	TRBJ2-1	NA	TRBV4-3
TGTGCCAGCAGTTTCGGACAGGGAGTATATGGCTACACCTTC	CASSFGQGVYGYTF	TRBD1	TRBJ1-2	once	TRBV5-4
TGTGCCAGCAGTGAATGGACAGAAACAAACATTCAGTACTTC	CASSEWTETNIQYF	NA	TRBJ2-4	NA	TRBV25-1
TGTGCCAGCAGTCCAGTAGGACAGGACAAGTTCAATGTCTTCTTC	CASSPVGQDKFNVFF	TRBD1	TRBJ2-1	NA	TRBV6-1
TGTGCCAGCTCACCTTGGACTATTTCCGGGGAGCTGTTTTTT	CASSPWTISGELFF	NA	TRBJ2-2	NA	TRBV18
TGCGCCAGCAGCTTATCGGGGGGGGAGCCCCAGCATTTT	CASSLSGGEPQHF	NA	TRBJ1-5	NA	TRBV5-1
TGTGCCAGTAGTTCACAACAGGGTTCTCAGACCCAGTACTTC	CASSSQQGSQTQYF	NA	TRBJ2-5	NA	TRBV19
TGTGCCAGCAGCTTCAGGGGCACCGGGGAGCTGTTTTTT	CASSFRGTGELFF	NA	TRBJ2-2	NA	TRBV11-3
TGCGCCAGCAGCTTGGCGGGAAAAACGAGAGGAGGGACCATGCATGAGCAGTTCTTC	CASSLAGKTRGGTMHEQFF	NA	TRBJ2-1	NA	TRBV5-1
TGTGCCAGTGCGGGCCAGCTAGTGGCAGGGGGTCAGCCCCAGCATTTT	CASAGQLVAGGQPQHF	TRBD1	TRBJ1-5	NA	TRBV28
TGTGCCAGCGGGTTAGGGATTGAGAGGACTGAAGCTTTCTTT	CASGLGIERTEAFF	NA	TRBJ1-1	NA	TRBV7-9
TGCGCCAGCAGCCTGGACAGGGGGCTAGAGGGATGGGGCGCAGATACGCAGTATTTT	CASSLDRGLEGWGADTQYF	TRBD1	TRBJ2-3	NA	TRBV4-1
TGTGCCAGCAGTGTTGGACAGGTCCTGGACGAGCAGTACTTC	CASSVGQVLDEQYF	TRBD1	TRBJ2-7	NA	TRBV2
TGTGCCAGCAGCTTGGATGACAGTGGCACTGAAGCTTTCTTT	CASSLDDSGTEAFF	NA	TRBJ1-1	NA	TRBV5-4
TGCGCCAGCAGTCACCCCTCGGGTCCTGGCGAGGAGACTAGCGGGAGAACGGATGAGCAGTTCTTC	CASSHPSGPGEETSGRTDEQFF	TRBD2	TRBJ2-1	few	TRBV23-1
TGTGCTAGTGGTTTGGTAAGCCGGAGCCAAGAGACCCAGTACTTC	CASGLVSRSQETQYF	NA	TRBJ2-5	NA	TRBV12-5
TGTGCCAGCAGCCCTCACCAGGGGTTGGAGCAGTTCTTC	CASSPHQGLEQFF	NA	TRBJ2-1	NA	TRBV11-3
TGTGCCAGCAGCGGGGGTCGGAACACTGAAGCTTTCTTT	CASSGGRNTEAFF	NA	TRBJ1-1	NA	TRBV7-3
TGTGCCAGCAGTGAACAGGGTTACTCCTACGAGCAGTACTTC	CASSEQGYSYEQYF	NA	TRBJ2-7	NA	TRBV6-1
TGCGCCAGCAGCTTGGTGGTAGCGGGAGTTCAAGAGACCCAGTACTTC	CASSLVVAGVQETQYF	TRBD2	TRBJ2-5	NA	TRBV5-1